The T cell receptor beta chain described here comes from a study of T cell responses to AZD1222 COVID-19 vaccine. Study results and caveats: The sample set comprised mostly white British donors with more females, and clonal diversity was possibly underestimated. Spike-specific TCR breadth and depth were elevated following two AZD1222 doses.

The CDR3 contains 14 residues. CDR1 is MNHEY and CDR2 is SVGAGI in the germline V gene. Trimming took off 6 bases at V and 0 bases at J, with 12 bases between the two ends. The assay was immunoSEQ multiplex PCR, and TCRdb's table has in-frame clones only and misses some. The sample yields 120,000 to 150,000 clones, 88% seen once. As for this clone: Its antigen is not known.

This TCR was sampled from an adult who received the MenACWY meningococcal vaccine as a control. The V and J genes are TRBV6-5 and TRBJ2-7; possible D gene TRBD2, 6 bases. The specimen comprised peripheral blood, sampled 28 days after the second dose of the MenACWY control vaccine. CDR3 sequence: CASSRGLLSYEQYF. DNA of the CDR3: TGTGCCAGCAGCCGGGGACTCCTCTCCTACGAGCAGTACTTC.